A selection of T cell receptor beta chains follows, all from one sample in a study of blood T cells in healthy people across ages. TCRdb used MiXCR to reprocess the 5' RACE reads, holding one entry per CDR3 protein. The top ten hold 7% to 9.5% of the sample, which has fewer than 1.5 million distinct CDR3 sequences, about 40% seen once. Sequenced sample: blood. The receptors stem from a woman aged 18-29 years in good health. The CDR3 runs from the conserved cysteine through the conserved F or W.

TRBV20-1 CSARPLTVNTEAFF
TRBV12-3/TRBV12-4 CASSVTGTSGQDEQYF
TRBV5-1 CASSGDLGVAEAFF
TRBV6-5 CASSESRLAYEQYF
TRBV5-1 CASSQRNGVADTQYF
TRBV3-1 CASSGITSGKFAETQYF
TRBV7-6 CASSLEAPATNEKPFF
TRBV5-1 CASSTGLAGPVETQYF
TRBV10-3 CATNTVNQETQYF
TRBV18 CASSKRGTYQETQYF
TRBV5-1 CASSPGTSGAEQFF
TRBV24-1 CATSDLFTDTQYF
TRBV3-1 CASSPHFVTQYF
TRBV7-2 CASSLTTGAGNNEQFF
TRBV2 CASSTDRGADTQYF
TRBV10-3 CAIKGGSGETQYF
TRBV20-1 CSARPGLEAFF
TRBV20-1 CSARGSGRGSYNEQYF
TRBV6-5 CASSTEPGQGIGYGYTF
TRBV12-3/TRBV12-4 CASRIDQDMSNEQFF
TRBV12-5 CASGRGQPETQYF
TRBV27 CAGSLQQGVSYEQYF
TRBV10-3 CAIRSWDSYNEQFF
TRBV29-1 CSVFKGQGSYNEQFF
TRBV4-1 CASSQGFPYGTSGSSYEQYF
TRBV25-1 CASSDTKTQYF
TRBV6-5 CASSDGFNYGYTF
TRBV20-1 CSAQSGLDTYEQYF
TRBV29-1 CSVAKVNTEAFF
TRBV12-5 CASKAPGARKDTQYF
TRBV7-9 CASSSPGGGYGYTF
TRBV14 CASSHLRSPSYEQYF
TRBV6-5 CASNPGKHRPNYGYTF
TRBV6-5 CASKIGTANNEKLFF
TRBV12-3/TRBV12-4 CASTTEGQDTF
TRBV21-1 CARSKGGRDEQFF
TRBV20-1 CSARSGPKNTEAFF
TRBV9 CASSVAGVRTGYTF
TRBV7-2 CASSSRGQGREAFF
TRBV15 CATSRATNTEAFF
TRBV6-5 CASSPSGTATYEQYF
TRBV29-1 CSVGHSNQPQHF
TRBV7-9 CASSRTSGKYNEQYF
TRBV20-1 CSASKGKGAKNIQYF